The present entry profiles one T cell receptor (beta chain) with its context. This entry is derived from a study of blood T cell repertoires in COVID-19. About the study: Whether acute or convalescent, the COVID-19 samples came from the United States, Italy and Spain. Sources were T cells, B-cell-depleted T cells, or PBMCs; the material itself was cDNA or gDNA.

V gave up 4 bases and J gave up 4 bases; unmatched junction bases: 10. The V gene's germline CDR1 is SGHRS and CDR2 YFSETQ. This CDR3 region has 16 residues. In the authors' methods: It was from reference gene primer amplification that nucleated cell counts were estimated. Using immunoSEQ multiplex PCR, the repertoire was profiled, and TCRdb retains in-frame clones only, with some absent. From that table come the V and J calls and clone size; the DNA was used to work out D and trimming. The sample records about 40,000 clones, 80% to 90% being singletons. The genes are TRBV5-1 and TRBJ2-2; 7 bases agree with TRBD1. The sample was peripheral blood. The origin of this receptor is a woman in her sixties or seventies with acute or convalescent COVID-19. DNA for the CDR3: TGCGCCAGCAGCACCGAATCCGGGACAGTCACCGGGGAGCTGTTTTTT. This sequence encodes CASSTESGTVTGELFF.